The clone carrying this T cell receptor beta chain was seen repeatedly, ten times or more. The data were taken from a study of metastatic and nonmetastatic thyroid tumors. In the study overall: Across blood and tumor or nodule tissue, repertoires from malignant and benign thyroid patients were compared with one another.

The germline CDR1 and CDR2 sequences are SGHNT and YYREEE (reference sequence). V dropped 4 bases and J dropped 9 bases, with 19 bases sitting between them. The CDR3 runs 14 residues. Patients underwent thyroid surgery, and none had received any treatment before it. As originally analysed: Building a distant-metastasis classifier for papillary thyroid cancer drew on CDR3 differences across clinicopathological groups. TCRdb ran MiXCR on the PCR reads. These V and J calls originate from TCRdb's pipeline instead of the authors' own analysis. Of just under 20,000 clones detected, roughly 22% appear once; the ten largest clones hold 8% to 13%.

The material sequenced was tumor tissue. This receptor was taken from a male donor with papillary thyroid cancer or a benign thyroid nodule (not recorded which). Some clones in this sample may be carry-over from other donors' samples. The chain is built from TRBV5-4 and TRBJ2-5; tentative D call: TRBD1 (6 bases). In nucleotides, the CDR3 is TGTGCCAGCAGCGAAAATAAAAGGGGGAATCCCCAGTACTTC. Encoded protein: CASSENKRGNPQYF.